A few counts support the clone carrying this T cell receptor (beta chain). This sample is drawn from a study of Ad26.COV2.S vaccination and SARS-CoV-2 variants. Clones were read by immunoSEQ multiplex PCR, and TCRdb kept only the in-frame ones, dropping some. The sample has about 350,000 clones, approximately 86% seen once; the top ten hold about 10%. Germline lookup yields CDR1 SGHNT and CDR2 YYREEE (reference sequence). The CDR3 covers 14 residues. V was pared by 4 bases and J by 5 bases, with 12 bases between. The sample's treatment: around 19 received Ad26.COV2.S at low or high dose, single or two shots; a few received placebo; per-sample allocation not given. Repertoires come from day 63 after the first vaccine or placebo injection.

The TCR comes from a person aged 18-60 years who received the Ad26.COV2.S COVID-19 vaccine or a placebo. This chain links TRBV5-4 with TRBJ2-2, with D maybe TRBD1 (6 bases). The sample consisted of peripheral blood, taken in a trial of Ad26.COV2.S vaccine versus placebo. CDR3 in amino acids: CASSTADRTGELFF. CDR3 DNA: TGTGCCAGCAGCACCGCCGACAGGACCGGGGAGCTGTTTTTT.